The clone carrying this T cell receptor (beta chain) was counted once. Its antigen remains unknown. This sample was included in a study of shared clonotypes between healthy human individuals. A deep-level run was used for the assay. Sequencing was performed with immunoSEQ multiplex PCR; in TCRdb, only in-frame clones are kept and a portion is missing. This table has some 2 million clones, around 96% appearing once. Findings and limits, study-wide: Larger estimated richness was generally recorded for naive subsets relative to memory subsets. Some clonotypes were shared by all four sorted-subset donors, while others were not shared. The non-shared ones had lower generation probabilities than the shared ones.

Naive CD8 cells comprised CD45RO-negative, CCR7-positively selected cells, excluding terminally differentiated effector memory CD45RA+ cells. Germline values: CDR1 MNHEY, CDR2 SMNVEV (reference sequence). The CDR3 extends over 21 amino acids. V lost 5 bases, J lost 0 bases, and 18 bases stayed unmatched. The specimen was naive CD8+ T cells sorted from blood. The clonotype originates from a man in his late teens or twenties in good health. The chain is built from TRBV27 and TRBJ2-3, with TRBD1 identical over 12 bases. Written as DNA, the CDR3 is TGTGCCAGCAGTATATTACCGGGACAGGGGGCTCCTTTTACTAGCACAGATACGCAGTATTTT. It specifies CASSILPGQGAPFTSTDTQYF.